The clone carrying this T cell receptor beta chain has more than one count but fewer than ten. Germline V CDR1 and CDR2: LGHNA, YNFKEQ. The CDR3 covers 17 residues. V shed 3 bases, J shed 3 bases, and the junction held 10 bases outside the gene matches. These data are taken from a study of T-cell memory formation after mild COVID-19. The 5'RACE method, run with constant-segment primers, produced TCR alpha and TCR beta cDNA libraries (carrying sample barcodes and UMIs). TCRdb analysed the 5' RACE reads with MiXCR anew, one entry per CDR3 protein. The sample holds hundreds of thousands of distinct CDR3 sequences; roughly 22% are singletons and the top ten take around 9.2%.

Sequenced: PBMCs or a T cell subset sorted from them (not recorded which). The TCR sequence derives from an adult woman who had mild COVID-19 (a few samples of this study predate the infection). Cell type and time point are not known. This chain joins TRBV4-2 and TRBJ2-3, with TRBD2 matching 9 bases. The CDR3 coding sequence is TGTGCCAGCAGCCAGGGATCCGGGACTAGCCGTACAGATACGCAGTATTTT. Translated: CASSQGSGTSRTDTQYF.